This T cell receptor (beta chain) emerged from a study of tumor and adjacent non-tumor tissue in lung cancer. Study-wide context: Each sample yielded roughly 4.2 million productive TCRbeta reads on average. Study-wide points: Tumor repertoires had a smaller top 100 clone share than normal lung.

The V and J ends lost 0 bases and 4 bases respectively, with 18 bases between them. This CDR3 is 17 amino acids long. Per the germline V gene, CDR1 is LGHNA and CDR2 is YSLEER. This clonotype was seen just once. Its antigen is not identified. With a much larger clone just one base away, this may be a read error. A modified ARM-PCR protocol with three rounds of nested PCR amplified TCRbeta. TCRdb fed the multiplex PCR reads into MiXCR, producing one record per CDR3 protein. The sample includes 110,000 or so distinct CDR3 sequences, more than 70% of them seen just once. RNA was extracted from bulk tissue without any cell sorting.

Material: lung tumor tissue. The clonotype was recovered from a woman aged 55-69 years with non-small cell lung cancer. V is TRBV4-3 and J is TRBJ1-2; no definite D call. The CDR3 protein is CASSQDVRQRQLYGYTF. The CDR3 DNA reads TGCGCCAGCAGCCAAGACGTACGCCAGAGGCAACTCTATGGCTACACCTTC.